This entry is about one T cell receptor beta chain. This sample is drawn from a study of blood T cell repertoires in COVID-19. CDR3 length: 14 residues. Germline loops: CDR1 LNHNV, CDR2 YYDKDF (reference sequence). Deletions cut 5 bases from V and 6 bases from J, with 14 bases between. Under the authors' procedure: Estimates of nucleated cell counts were drawn from the amplification of reference gene primers. The method was immunoSEQ multiplex PCR; TCRdb's version includes in-frame clones alone and lacks a portion of them. V and J calls and clone size follow that table, whereas D and trimming were derived from the DNA. Of approximately 30,000 clones listed, around nine tenths were seen once; the top ten hold 16%.

What was sequenced was peripheral blood. The TCR sequence derives from a human donor in a cohort sampled during active COVID-19. This chain joins TRBV15 and TRBJ1-5; D is ambiguous. CDR3 DNA: TGTGCCACCAGCGTTCAGGTAGAACGTCAGCCCCAGCATTTT. It codes for CATSVQVERQPQHF.